This T cell receptor (beta chain) was identified in a study of cytomegalovirus exposure and HLA in healthy donors. Study conclusions and caveats: Most TCR sequences showed up rarely, but some public TCRs showed up in many donors. Clusters of TCRs from the first cohort tended to co-occur in the 120 or so validation repertoires (as a later analysis found). Reportedly, cytomegalovirus status was diagnosed with high sensitivity and specificity. As confirmed in vitro, a few CMV-associated chains were specific for CMV antigens.

Details on this clone: Its antigen remains unknown.

This CDR3 has 13 amino acids. From germline, CDR1 is MNHNS and CDR2 SASEGT. Losses at the gene ends were 5 bases for V and 6 bases for J; bases not matched to a gene: 6. The protocol was immunoSEQ multiplex PCR, while the TCRdb copy is restricted to in-frame clones and leaves out a portion. The table lists some 64,000 clones, approximately 95% of them singletons. This clonotype originated in a woman between 18 and 29 years old in good health and CMV-seronegative. The rearrangement links TRBV6-1 to TRBJ2-5; 7 nucleotides match TRBD2. Sequenced input: PBMCs. The CDR3 coding sequence is TGTGCCAGCAGTTCCCAGGGAGGGCAGACCCAGTACTTC. It encodes CASSSQGGQTQYF.